This T cell receptor (beta chain) was identified in a study of T cells in Graves' hyperthyroidism and ophthalmopathy. In germline, CDR1 is WSHSY, CDR2 SAAADI. CDR3 length equals 12 residues. With 7 bases removed from V and 2 bases from J, the gap between germline ends came to 8 bases. TCR beta CDR3 sequences were amplified from RNA transcripts. The HTBI primer set drove a first-round RT-PCR of the TCR CDR3. TCRdb processed the multiplex PCR reads anew with MiXCR; each CDR3 protein has one entry. The sample has about 560,000 distinct CDR3 sequences; about a sixth are singletons. The material sequenced was blood. The rearrangement joins TRBV10-2 to TRBJ1-1; no definite D call. The source is a woman between 18 and 29 years old with Graves' hyperthyroidism. The CDR3 spells CASMMGNTEAFF. The DNA of the CDR3 is TGCGCCAGCATGATGGGTAACACTGAAGCTTTCTTT.